These T cell receptor beta chains were read from a single sample in a study of T cell changes during pregnancy in multiple sclerosis. This table comes from immunoSEQ multiplex PCR, and its TCRdb copy is limited to in-frame clones, with some not included. The data contain about 79,000 clones, about 93% of them singletons. This material consisted of peripheral blood, taken in the second trimester of pregnancy. The receptors were sampled from a female donor in good health, enrolled as a control in a pregnancy study. Both conserved end residues are trimmed from each CDR3. Fields, in order: D gene, clone size, V gene, J gene, CDR3 protein. A D gene is named only where the DNA matches it firmly. Only some rows state a clone size, as once, few, many or a class for expanded clones.

D gene: .
clone size: .
V gene: TRBV19
J gene: TRBJ1-1
CDR3 protein: ASSPDRGTPNTEAF

D gene: .
clone size: .
V gene: TRBV7-9
J gene: TRBJ2-7
CDR3 protein: ASSLDYVVYEQY

D gene: TRBD1
clone size: .
V gene: TRBV13
J gene: TRBJ1-3
CDR3 protein: ASNEDRGDTIY

D gene: TRBD2
clone size: .
V gene: TRBV6-1
J gene: TRBJ2-3
CDR3 protein: ASSEIETSGTDTQY

D gene: TRBD1
clone size: .
V gene: TRBV19
J gene: TRBJ1-2
CDR3 protein: ASSKDLGQGILYGYT

D gene: .
clone size: once
V gene: TRBV5-1
J gene: TRBJ1-4
CDR3 protein: ASSLASGEGAEKLF

D gene: .
clone size: .
V gene: TRBV19
J gene: TRBJ1-2
CDR3 protein: ASSVMRGGYGYT

D gene: .
clone size: .
V gene: TRBV19
J gene: TRBJ2-3
CDR3 protein: ASSIAGRGTDTQY

D gene: .
clone size: .
V gene: TRBV29-1
J gene: TRBJ2-3
CDR3 protein: SVDLGQIATDTQY

D gene: TRBD1
clone size: .
V gene: TRBV5-1
J gene: TRBJ2-5
CDR3 protein: ASSLEDREETQY

D gene: .
clone size: once
V gene: TRBV5-6
J gene: TRBJ2-6
CDR3 protein: ASSPFLTGKSSGANVLT

D gene: .
clone size: .
V gene: TRBV7-9
J gene: TRBJ1-6
CDR3 protein: ASSPRVPSDSPLH

D gene: .
clone size: .
V gene: TRBV6-5
J gene: TRBJ2-7
CDR3 protein: ASSPRVAGEQY

D gene: .
clone size: .
V gene: TRBV14
J gene: TRBJ1-2
CDR3 protein: ASSQEEGQSRRGYT

D gene: TRBD2
clone size: .
V gene: TRBV9
J gene: TRBJ2-3
CDR3 protein: ASSVGRGGSITDTQY

D gene: .
clone size: .
V gene: TRBV9
J gene: TRBJ2-1
CDR3 protein: ASSASAEQF

D gene: TRBD1
clone size: .
V gene: TRBV7-2
J gene: TRBJ2-7
CDR3 protein: ASSLRQGYEQY

D gene: TRBD1
clone size: .
V gene: TRBV16
J gene: TRBJ1-5
CDR3 protein: ASSQSDRGDNQPQH

D gene: .
clone size: .
V gene: TRBV19
J gene: TRBJ2-2
CDR3 protein: ASHPGGQNTGELF

D gene: TRBD1
clone size: few
V gene: TRBV7-3
J gene: TRBJ1-6
CDR3 protein: ASSYSGAGGGSPLH

D gene: .
clone size: .
V gene: TRBV28
J gene: TRBJ2-3
CDR3 protein: ASSMDRYTDTQY

D gene: .
clone size: .
V gene: TRBV7-9
J gene: TRBJ2-3
CDR3 protein: ASSLVGGEGSDTQY

D gene: .
clone size: .
V gene: TRBV14
J gene: TRBJ1-1
CDR3 protein: ASSQDRGGTEAF

D gene: TRBD1
clone size: .
V gene: TRBV30
J gene: TRBJ1-1
CDR3 protein: AWSADRGTEAF

D gene: TRBD2
clone size: .
V gene: TRBV9
J gene: TRBJ2-1
CDR3 protein: ASSPFLAGAYNEQF

D gene: TRBD2
clone size: .
V gene: TRBV18
J gene: TRBJ2-1
CDR3 protein: ASSTRLAGGPDEQF

D gene: TRBD2
clone size: .
V gene: TRBV6-5
J gene: TRBJ2-7
CDR3 protein: ASSYYGGDNYEQY

D gene: .
clone size: .
V gene: TRBV30
J gene: TRBJ2-3
CDR3 protein: AWGRGFDTQY

D gene: .
clone size: once
V gene: TRBV27
J gene: TRBJ2-7
CDR3 protein: ASSYSFKYEQY

D gene: .
clone size: .
V gene: TRBV5-1
J gene: TRBJ2-5
CDR3 protein: ASSFRSETQY

D gene: TRBD1
clone size: .
V gene: TRBV18
J gene: TRBJ1-3
CDR3 protein: ASSPGQMDSGNTIY

D gene: .
clone size: .
V gene: TRBV7-2
J gene: TRBJ2-7
CDR3 protein: ASSPTGYEQY

D gene: TRBD1
clone size: .
V gene: TRBV7-2
J gene: TRBJ1-1
CDR3 protein: ASQQGGNTEAF

D gene: .
clone size: .
V gene: TRBV2
J gene: TRBJ2-3
CDR3 protein: ASRSTGDTQY

D gene: .
clone size: .
V gene: TRBV29-1
J gene: TRBJ1-6
CDR3 protein: SVEVREGWDCSPLH

D gene: TRBD1
clone size: .
V gene: TRBV10-2
J gene: TRBJ1-2
CDR3 protein: ASSDQGDLYGYT

D gene: TRBD1
clone size: .
V gene: TRBV5-8
J gene: TRBJ2-5
CDR3 protein: ASSGRTGARETQY

D gene: .
clone size: .
V gene: TRBV7-2
J gene: TRBJ2-7
CDR3 protein: ASSLATQSDYEQY

D gene: .
clone size: .
V gene: TRBV10-3
J gene: TRBJ2-7
CDR3 protein: AISGTTSSYEQY

D gene: TRBD1
clone size: .
V gene: TRBV6-5
J gene: TRBJ1-2
CDR3 protein: ASSRGTVYGYT

D gene: .
clone size: .
V gene: TRBV7-2
J gene: TRBJ1-5
CDR3 protein: ASSLAQNSNQPQH

D gene: .
clone size: .
V gene: TRBV6-1
J gene: TRBJ1-2
CDR3 protein: ASRPAGTYGYT

D gene: TRBD1
clone size: .
V gene: TRBV2
J gene: TRBJ2-7
CDR3 protein: ASSETGETYEQY

D gene: .
clone size: .
V gene: TRBV21-1
J gene: TRBJ2-7
CDR3 protein: ASSKALRTVSYEQY

D gene: .
clone size: .
V gene: TRBV19
J gene: TRBJ2-7
CDR3 protein: ASSPGGGGVYEQY

D gene: .
clone size: .
V gene: TRBV4-2
J gene: TRBJ2-5
CDR3 protein: ASSLTSQFQETQY

D gene: TRBD1
clone size: .
V gene: TRBV4-3
J gene: TRBJ2-7
CDR3 protein: ASSQAGTGHYEQY

D gene: TRBD2
clone size: .
V gene: TRBV15
J gene: TRBJ2-4
CDR3 protein: ATSRDAGVGKNIQY

D gene: .
clone size: .
V gene: TRBV7-2
J gene: TRBJ1-2
CDR3 protein: ASSRQDTSISYGYT

D gene: TRBD2
clone size: .
V gene: TRBV7-7
J gene: TRBJ2-2
CDR3 protein: ASSLVAGGNTGELF

D gene: TRBD1
clone size: .
V gene: TRBV7-8
J gene: TRBJ1-1
CDR3 protein: ASSRGPDRGEAF

D gene: TRBD1
clone size: many
V gene: TRBV19
J gene: TRBJ1-1
CDR3 protein: ASRTGTGTSEAF

D gene: TRBD2
clone size: .
V gene: TRBV7-6
J gene: TRBJ2-5
CDR3 protein: ASSLALAGGQETQY

D gene: TRBD1
clone size: few
V gene: TRBV4-2
J gene: TRBJ1-1
CDR3 protein: ASSQPGGTEAF

D gene: TRBD1
clone size: .
V gene: TRBV10-3
J gene: TRBJ2-7
CDR3 protein: AISTGTGYEQY

D gene: .
clone size: .
V gene: TRBV5-5
J gene: TRBJ2-5
CDR3 protein: ASSLGFGFLETQY

D gene: .
clone size: .
V gene: TRBV5-4
J gene: TRBJ2-7
CDR3 protein: ASSLKAGEGWEQY